These 2 T cell receptor beta chains came from one sample sequenced in a study of cytomegalovirus exposure and HLA in healthy donors. PCR was performed using 60 Vbeta and 13 Jbeta primers. Only in-frame clones appear in the TCRdb table, and some are missing; sequencing was by immunoSEQ multiplex PCR. The data show approximately 210,000 clones, 70% to 80% seen once. Sequenced: PBMCs. All receptors come from a male donor in good health and CMV-seropositive.

The V call is TRBV4-1, the J call TRBJ2-7, with D perhaps TRBD1 (6 bases). With 4 bases removed from V and 6 bases from J, the gap between germline ends came to 22 bases. This CDR3 contains 16 residues. Looked up from germline, CDR1 is MGHRA and CDR2 is YSYEKL. As DNA, the CDR3 is TGCGCCAGCAGCCGTCTCCCGGGACAAGTAAGTTTCGAGCAGTACTTC. Its translation: CASSRLPGQVSFEQYF.

The chain uses TRBV4-1 and TRBJ2-1, with 7 positions matching TRBD1. Germline V gene data show CDR1 as MGHRA and CDR2 as YSYEKL. V lost 4 bases and J lost 2; bases outside the gene matches: 8. CDR3 length equals 16 residues. This CDR3 is CASSPPTGTPYNEQFF. The DNA for the CDR3 is TGCGCCAGCAGCCCCCCGACAGGGACCCCCTACAATGAGCAGTTCTTC.